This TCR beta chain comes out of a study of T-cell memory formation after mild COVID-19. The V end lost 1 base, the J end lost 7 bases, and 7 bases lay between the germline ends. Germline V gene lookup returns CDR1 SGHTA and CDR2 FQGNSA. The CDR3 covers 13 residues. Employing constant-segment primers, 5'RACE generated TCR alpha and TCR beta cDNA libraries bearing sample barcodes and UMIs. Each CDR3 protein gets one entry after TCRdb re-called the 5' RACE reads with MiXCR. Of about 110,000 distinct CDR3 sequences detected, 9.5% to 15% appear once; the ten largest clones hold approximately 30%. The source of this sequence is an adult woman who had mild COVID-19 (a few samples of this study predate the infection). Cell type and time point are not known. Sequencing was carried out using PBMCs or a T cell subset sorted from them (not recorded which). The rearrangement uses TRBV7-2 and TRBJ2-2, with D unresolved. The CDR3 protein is CASSLVGSGELFF. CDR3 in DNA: TGTGCCAGCAGCTTAGTGGGAAGCGGGGAGCTGTTTTTT.